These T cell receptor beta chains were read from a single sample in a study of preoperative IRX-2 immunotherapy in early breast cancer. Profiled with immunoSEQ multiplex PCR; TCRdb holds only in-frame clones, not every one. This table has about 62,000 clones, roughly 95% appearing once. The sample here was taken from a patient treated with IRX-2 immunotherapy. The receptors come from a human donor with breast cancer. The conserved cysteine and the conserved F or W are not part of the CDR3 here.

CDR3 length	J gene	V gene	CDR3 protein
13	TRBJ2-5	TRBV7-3	ASSRDGGPRETQY
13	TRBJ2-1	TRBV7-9	ASSRSGSQYNEQF
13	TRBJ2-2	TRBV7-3	ASSLQGPRVGELF
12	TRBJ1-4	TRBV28	ASSFSGSNEKLF
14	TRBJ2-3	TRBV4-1	ASSPYARGGTDTQY
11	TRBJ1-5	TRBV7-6	ASSLDSDQPQH
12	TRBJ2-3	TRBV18	ASSPVRRTDTQY
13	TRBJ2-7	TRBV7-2	ASSLGSWGGEEQY
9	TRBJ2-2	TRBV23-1	ASILTGELF
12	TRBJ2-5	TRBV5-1	ASSFGQPRETQY
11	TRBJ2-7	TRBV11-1	ASSSGQERGQY
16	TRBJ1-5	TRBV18	ASSRGTGGAVSNQPQH
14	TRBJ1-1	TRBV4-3	ASSQDLEPSDTEAF
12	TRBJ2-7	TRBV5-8	ASSPWDRDYEQY
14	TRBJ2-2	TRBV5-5	ASSFLGDANTGELF
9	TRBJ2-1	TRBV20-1	SASALQEQF
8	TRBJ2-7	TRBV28	ASSSGTWY
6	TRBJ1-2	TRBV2	ARGGYT
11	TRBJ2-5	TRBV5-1	ASSRGNQETQY
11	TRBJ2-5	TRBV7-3	ASSLGTGETQY
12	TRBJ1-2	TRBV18	ASSQTGTGAGYT
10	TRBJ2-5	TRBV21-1	ASSKAQETQY
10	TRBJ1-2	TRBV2	ASTSQYYGYT
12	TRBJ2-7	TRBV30	AWSVGVTTYEQY
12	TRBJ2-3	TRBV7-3	ASSLQGSTDTQY
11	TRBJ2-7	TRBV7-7	ASSQMDSYEQY
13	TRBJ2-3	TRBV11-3	ASSLGASGGDTQY
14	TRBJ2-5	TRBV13	ASSSVRAGHGETQY
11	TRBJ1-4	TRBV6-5	ASRQGAYEKLF
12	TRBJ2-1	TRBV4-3	ASSHERGYGEQF
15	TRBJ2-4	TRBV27	ASSPLAGRSAKNIQY
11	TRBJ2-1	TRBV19	ASLRDRGGEQF